This T cell receptor beta chain originates from a study of tumor-infiltrating lymphocytes in primary liver carcinoma. CDR3 length: 12 amino acids. Germline loops: CDR1 SGHAT, CDR2 FQNNGV. Both RNA and DNA were isolated together from about 20-30 mg of bulk tissue that had not been sorted. From roughly 500 ng total RNA, TCR beta cDNA was generated with a primer in the constant region. Three rounds of nested multiplex PCR with slightly modified ARM-PCR produced TCR beta libraries. The study ran its first two PCR rounds for roughly 10 cycles each, using TRBV1-TRBV30 forward primers and a C-beta reverse primer. TCRdb used MiXCR to reprocess the multiplex PCR reads, holding one entry per CDR3 protein. The sample records tens of thousands of distinct CDR3 sequences, 70% to 80% being singletons. Remarks on this clonotype: At one boundary the junction diverges from the germline segment, which might be a read error.

Sequenced input: liver tumor tissue from sampling region 5. Subset in this sample: tumor region T5, tumor centre. This chain links TRBV11-2 with TRBJ1-4, with a tentative D call TRBD1 (5 bases). This receptor was obtained from a woman aged 25 to 39 with primary liver carcinoma and hepatitis B virus infection. The CDR3 sequence: CVSSPWGGKPFF. The DNA of the CDR3 is TGTGTCAGCAGCCCTTGGGGGGGAAAACCGTTTTTT.